This T cell receptor (beta chain) was captured in a study of regulatory T cells in long-lasting Graves disease (dated by TCRdb to the early 2020s). In terms of the full investigation: To count as having persistent Graves' disease, a patient had to have received antithyroid drug treatment for over 5 years with TSH receptor autoantibodies remaining persistently positive. TCR sequencing covered about 13 persistent and approximately 20 newly diagnosed Graves' disease patients, 33 samples in total. Persistent Graves' disease patients in the clinical cohort had taken antithyroid drugs for roughly ten years on average. Peripheral blood TCR sequencing and RNA sequencing compared persistent Graves' disease patients with newly diagnosed Graves' disease patients. The study was conducted in China and was registered as a clinical trial. The paper's findings and limits, for the study overall: Peripheral blood alone was examined, since thyroid tissue, which constituted the primary lesion, could not be accessed. Preferential use of TRBV28, TRBJ1-2 and TRBJ2-5 was observed in persistent disease, whereas TRBV20-1 and TRBJ2-1 were favored in newly diagnosed disease. Sequencing and analysis were restricted to the TCR beta chain. The small sample size was acknowledged by the authors as a limitation that may reduce accuracy. Persistent Graves' disease patients showed lower TCR Shannon entropy and fewer highly expanded clones than newly diagnosed patients, suggesting clonal expansion. A larger number of public clonotypes was shared among persistent patients (around 2,500) than among newly diagnosed patients (roughly 970).

Reading the label with the study, this specimen's time point is: persistent/refractory GD, antithyroid drugs over 5 years with positive TRAb. RNA was extracted from PBMCs in TRIzol for both TCR sequencing and RNA sequencing. The diagnosis of Graves' disease was made according to American Thyroid Association guidelines. Patients were recruited from an endocrinology department in Xi'an, China. From each patient, 7.5 to 10 milliliters of peripheral blood was collected into an EDTA anticoagulant tube. Ficoll Paque Plus density gradient separation was used to isolate PBMCs, and no additional T cell sorting was done. An Agilent 2100 Bioanalyzer and agarose gel were used to assess RNA quality, and a NanoDrop 2000 was used to measure RNA concentration. Worth noting for this clonotype: Its specific antigen is unknown. Qualities for individual bases were not recorded, and no much larger clone is one base off.

Receptor amplification or capture employed multiplex PCR. The data were produced on an Illumina HiSeq 4000. To build TCR beta libraries, CDR3 regions were amplified by Arm-PCR using iRepertoire HTBI primers. Before sequencing, the PCR products went through gel purification. Per the authors' processing: A total of roughly 65 TRBV and 14 TRBJ segments were identified across samples and were used for gene usage analysis of CDR3 amino acid clonotypes. COPE and FqMerger were used to merge the filtered high-quality paired reads into contigs. BLAST was used to align contigs to the IMGT TRBV, TRBD and TRBJ reference genes, and CDR3 was defined following IMGT. Clonotypes above 0.1% frequency were classified as highly expanded clones. Shannon entropy was used to measure repertoire diversity, and the Gini coefficient was used to measure V-J evenness. Public clonotypes were defined as clonotypes shared by more than one individual. TCRdb reprocessing: public reads trimmed at Q25 with fastp, clones called with MiXCR, in-frame beta chains kept. Every entry covers one CDR3 protein and lists the most common genes and DNA from its rows. The V and J calls shown here were made by TCRdb, not taken from the authors' results. This sample comprises over 300,000 distinct CDR3 sequences, around a fifth of them detected only once. The top ten clonotypes cover 29% of the sample.

The CDR3 runs 15 residues from the cysteine to the phenylalanine. Only CDR3 DNA remains: 45 bases, in frame from the first base. CDR1 and CDR2 (LGHDT, YNNKEL) derive from the germline V gene (reference sequence). The trim is 0 bases for V and 2 bases for J, with a gap of 8 bases between the germline ends. The TCR originated in a female donor with Graves disease. The specimen was peripheral blood mononuclear cells (PBMCs), collected when the disease was refractory, from a patient treated with antithyroid drugs. This sequence uses TRBV3-1 and TRBJ1-3; no confident D gene assignment can be made. The DNA sequence follows: TGTGCCAGCAGCCAAGAGTTGACAACTGGAAACACCATATATTTT. The translation is CASSQELTTGNTIYF. The full variable domain, completed from the reference TRBV3-1 and TRBJ1-3 proteins outside the CDR3, reads DTAVSQTPKYLVTQMGNDKSIKCEQNLGHDTMYWYKQDSKKFLKIMFSYNNKELIINETVPNRFSPKSPDKAHLNLHINSLELGDSAVYFCASSQELTTGNTIYFGEGSWLTVV.